This T cell receptor beta chain derives from a study of Graves' ophthalmopathy and Graves' hyperthyroidism. Across the whole study: Pretreatment peripheral blood was obtained at initial diagnosis.

The junction had 7 bases not matched to a gene; V was cut back by 3 bases and J by 5 bases. Germline V gene data show CDR1 as SGHVS and CDR2 as FQNEAQ. This CDR3 is built from 15 residues. Study-wide findings and caveats: Blood also harbored most expanded thyroid clonotypes above 0.001 frequency.

Moderate-to-severe activity, CAS ≥3, NOSPECS ≥4 and a duration under 3 months were seen in donors with ophthalmopathy. A volume of approximately 10 ml of fresh peripheral blood supplied the PBMCs. RNA served as the template for amplifying TCR beta CDR3 regions. HTBI-primed first-round RT-PCR preceded second-round multiplex PCR. One entry per CDR3 protein, called by TCRdb with MiXCR from the multiplex PCR reads. The sample has around 40,000 distinct CDR3 sequences; 40% to 65% are singletons. This clonotype showed up just once. The antigen is not known. This clonotype was obtained from an adult man with Graves' ophthalmopathy. The sequencing sample was made of peripheral blood. The chain is built from TRBV7-8 and TRBJ2-3, with 8 bases fitting TRBD1. The CDR3 reads CASSLTGDKGDTQYF. CDR3 DNA: TGTGCCAGCAGCTTGACAGGGGACAAAGGAGATACGCAGTATTTT.